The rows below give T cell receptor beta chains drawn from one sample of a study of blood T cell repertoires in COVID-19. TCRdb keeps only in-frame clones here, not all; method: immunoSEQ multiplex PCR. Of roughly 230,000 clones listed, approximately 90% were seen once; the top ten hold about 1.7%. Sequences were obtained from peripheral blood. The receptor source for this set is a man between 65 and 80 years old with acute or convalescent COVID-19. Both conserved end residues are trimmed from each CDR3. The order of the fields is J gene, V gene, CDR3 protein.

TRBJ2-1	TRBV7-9	ASSLSGSNGNEQF
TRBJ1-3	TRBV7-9	ASSLDGNTIY
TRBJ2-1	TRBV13	ASSLGGLMIYNEQF
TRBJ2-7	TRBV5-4	ASSARGQSIYEQY
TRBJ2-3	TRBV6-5	ASGRVRDTQY
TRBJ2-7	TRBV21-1	ASKRLAPSYEQY
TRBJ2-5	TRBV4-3	ASSQDYQIAGGPVETQY
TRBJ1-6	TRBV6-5	ASKDRGHSPLH
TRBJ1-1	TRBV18	ASSLADPQVGTEAF
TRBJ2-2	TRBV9	ASTGGAGDTGELF
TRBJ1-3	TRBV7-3	ASSLTTGFGNTIY
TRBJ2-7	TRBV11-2	ASSRGGRAGEQY
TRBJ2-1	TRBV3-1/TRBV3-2	ASSPMTSGFNNEQF
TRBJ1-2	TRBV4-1	ASSQDIARNYGYT
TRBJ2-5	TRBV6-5	ASNRGGGPQETQY
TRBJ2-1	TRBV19	ASKKLAGAYEQF
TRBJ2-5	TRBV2	ASRQGSETQY
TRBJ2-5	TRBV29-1	SVGQGAETQY
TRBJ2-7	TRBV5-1	ASSSGTVAYEQY
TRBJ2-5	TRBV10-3	AISDERGETQY
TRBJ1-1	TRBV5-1	ASSYTSGPEAF
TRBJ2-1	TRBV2	ASIQASGSYNEQF
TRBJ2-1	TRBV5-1	ASSLVHRGRMSHNEQF
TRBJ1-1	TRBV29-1	SVDRGSTEAF
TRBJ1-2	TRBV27	ASSLQGSYGYT
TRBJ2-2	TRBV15	ATSRDPGSGELF
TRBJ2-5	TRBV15	AAGQGHETQY
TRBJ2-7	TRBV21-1	ASSKENPGCYSYEQY
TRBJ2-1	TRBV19	ASRQQGARYNEQF